What follows are 19 T cell receptor beta chains derived from one specimen sequenced in a study of regulatory T cells in long-lasting Graves disease. Specified time point: newly diagnosed GD, antithyroid drugs for less than 3 months. Construction of the TCR library relied on RNA isolated from PBMCs. For TCR beta, libraries came from iRepertoire HTBI primers and Arm-PCR of CDR3 regions. MiXCR, run by TCRdb on the multiplex PCR reads, gives a single entry per CDR3 protein. The data hold around 400,000 distinct CDR3 sequences, with about 12% observed a single time. These data were also filed under a second study, of T cells in Graves' hyperthyroidism and ophthalmopathy.

The sample was peripheral blood mononuclear cells (PBMCs), taken at new diagnosis, from a patient treated with antithyroid drugs. Every receptor here comes from a woman between 18 and 30 years old with Graves disease.

The V call is TRBV12-3 or TRBV12-4, the J call TRBJ1-1; the D is unclear. Trimming shortened V by 4 bases and J by 6 bases, and 6 bases separated the two germline ends. This CDR3 is built from 11 residues. CDR3 protein: CASSWTAEAFF. CDR3 sequence (DNA): TGTGCCAGCAGTTGGACGGCTGAAGCTTTCTTT.

This clonotype was detected many times. The chain employs TRBV7-2 and TRBJ2-1, with 8 positions matching TRBD2. The germline V gene has CDR1 SGHTA and CDR2 FQGNSA. CDR3 length: 14 amino acids. V dropped 3 bases and J dropped 10; count of bases not matched to a gene: 8. The CDR3 loop is CASSFREGSWEQFF. The CDR3 nucleotides are TGTGCCAGCAGCTTCCGGGAGGGCAGTTGGGAGCAGTTCTTC.

The rearrangement joins TRBV7-8 to TRBJ1-2, with 9 bases matching TRBD1. Trimming at V came to 5 bases and at J to 7 bases, leaving 11 bases not matched to a gene. The CDR3 runs 15 residues. The germline V gene encodes CDR1 SGHVS and CDR2 FQNEAQ. The CDR3 nucleotides are TGTGCCAGCAGCCATTACGGGACAGGGAATCGTGGCTACACCTTC. Amino acids: CASSHYGTGNRGYTF.

Concerning this clonotype: A much bigger clone sits one base away, suggesting this may be a read error. This chain uses TRBV5-5 with TRBJ1-1; 8 bases agree with TRBD1. Germline CDR1 and CDR2: SGHKS and YYEKEE (reference sequence). The CDR3 has 15 residues. This CDR3 is CASRAYRGASPEAFF. CDR3 nucleotide sequence: TGCGCCAGCAGGGCGTACAGGGGGGCGAGCCCTGAAGCTTTCTTT.

The chain recombines TRBV6-1 with TRBJ1-2; the D gene is possibly TRBD1 (5 bases). V shed 5 bases and J shed 0 bases, with 19 bases lying between them. This CDR3 has 17 residues. Per germline, CDR1 MNHNS and CDR2 SASEGT. CDR3 nucleotides: TGTGCCAGCAGTCCCGGGGCCGGACTTGGGGCTAACTATGGCTACACCTTC. As protein: CASSPGAGLGANYGYTF.

This clonotype occurred a few times. This chain links TRBV27 with TRBJ2-2; D is possibly TRBD2 (6 bases). V gave up 3 bases and J gave up 0 bases, with 11 bases separating them. This CDR3 has 16 amino acids. CDR1 and CDR2 (germline): MNHEY, SMNVEV (reference sequence). The CDR3 bases are TGTGCCAGCAGTTTGGGGGGATACTCGAACACCGGGGAGCTGTTTTTT. As protein: CASSLGGYSNTGELFF.

This sequence joins TRBV2 and TRBJ2-3; 10 bases fit TRBD2. This CDR3 contains 16 residues. V shed 4 bases, J shed 3 bases, and the junction held 7 bases outside the gene matches. In germline, CDR1 is SNHLY, CDR2 FYNNEI. In nucleotides, the CDR3 is TGTGCCAGCAGTGCCCACGGACTAGCGGATACAGATACGCAGTATTTT. This gives the protein CASSAHGLADTDTQYF.

The chain uses TRBV6-5 and TRBJ2-7; D remains unclear. Germline V gene data show CDR1 as MNHEY and CDR2 as SVGAGI. Deletions cut 1 base from V and 1 base from J, with 8 bases between. CDR3 length: 14 amino acids. CDR3 DNA: TGTGCCAGCAGTTACTTTTCGCAGTCCTACGAGCAGTACTTC. This gives the protein CASSYFSQSYEQYF.

Many counts were recorded for this clonotype. The chain has TRBV20-1 and TRBJ2-2; a possible D gene is TRBD2 (6 bases). Trimming stripped 3 bases from V and 4 bases from J, with 21 bases between. The CDR3 contains 17 residues. Germline V gene data show CDR1 as DFQATT and CDR2 as SNEGSKA (reference sequence). CDR3 nucleotide sequence: TGCAGTGCTAGGGACCTAACCCCGGGACTCTTCACCGGGGAGCTGTTTTTT. It encodes CSARDLTPGLFTGELFF.

This clonotype was counted at least ten times. The chain recombines TRBV6-2 or TRBV6-3 with TRBJ1-1, with TRBD1 as a possible D gene (5 bases). With 0 bases removed from V and 1 base from J, the gap between germline ends came to 12 bases. Per germline, CDR1 MNHEY and CDR2 SVGEGT. The CDR3 length is 16 residues. The CDR3 reads CASSYSGTQRNTEAFF. The DNA of the CDR3 is TGTGCCAGCAGTTACTCGGGGACCCAACGGAACACTGAAGCTTTCTTT.

This clonotype was seen a few times. The chain is built from TRBV20-1 and TRBJ1-2; D call uncertain. Germline values: CDR1 DFQATT, CDR2 SNEGSKA (reference sequence). The V end was cut by 6 bases, the J end by 4 bases, with 9 bases between. The CDR3 runs 11 residues. In DNA, the CDR3 is TGCAGTGCCGAGTTGGTCTATGGCTACACCTTC. Protein product: CSAELVYGYTF.

This clonotype was counted ten times or more. The gene calls are TRBV20-1 and TRBJ2-1; the D call may be TRBD1 or TRBD2 (5 bases each). Per germline, CDR1 DFQATT and CDR2 SNEGSKA (reference sequence). V lost 5 bases and J lost 12, with 14 bases in between. The CDR3 length is 11 residues. DNA of the CDR3: TGCAGTGCTTTTCGAGGGGTGAGGCAGTTCTTC. It yields the protein CSAFRGVRQFF.

This clonotype was recorded at least ten times. The chain is built from TRBV20-1 and TRBJ1-2, with no clear D. The ends were cut back, 5 bases at V and 5 bases at J, with 18 bases in the middle. The length of the CDR3 is 14 residues. Germline values: CDR1 DFQATT, CDR2 SNEGSKA (reference sequence). The CDR3 coding sequence is TGCAGTGCTGGGAGATTGAACCCCTTTTATGGCTACACCTTC. Amino acids: CSAGRLNPFYGYTF.

This clonotype was seen a handful of times. This chain joins TRBV19 and TRBJ2-1; a weak D match, TRBD2 (6 bases). Germline CDR1 is LNHDA and CDR2 is SQIVND (reference sequence). V lost 1 base and J 9 bases, leaving 16 bases between the germline ends. CDR3 length: 15 residues. CDR3 in DNA: TGTGCCAGTAGTATAGCAGCGGGCCCAGGTAGTGAGCAGTTCTTC. Its translation: CASSIAAGPGSEQFF.

Only a few counts were recorded for this clonotype. The rearrangement links TRBV29-1 to TRBJ1-2, with D possibly matching TRBD1 (5 bases). The germline V and J ends were trimmed by 4 bases and 3 bases, with 12 bases remaining between them. Germline values: CDR1 SQVTM, CDR2 ANQGSEA. The CDR3 is 13 residues long. The CDR3, as DNA: TGCAGCGTTGGGGGGGGATTCCACTATGGCTACACCTTC. Translation: CSVGGGFHYGYTF.

The table lists this clonotype with many counts. This chain uses TRBV7-2 with TRBJ2-7; D ambiguous. Per the germline V gene, CDR1 is SGHTA and CDR2 is FQGNSA. V lost 1 base, J lost 6 bases, and 16 bases lay in between. The CDR3 has 15 amino acids. The DNA of the CDR3 is TGTGCCAGCAGCTTAGGCTACCCGGCGTGGATCGAGCAGTACTTC. It codes for CASSLGYPAWIEQYF.

The sample holds many counts of this clonotype. The V gene is TRBV7-6, the J gene TRBJ2-1, with D perhaps TRBD2 (5 bases). This CDR3 contains 13 residues. Germline lookup yields CDR1 SGHVS and CDR2 FNYEAQ. V lost 5 bases and J lost 8, with 13 bases in between. DNA for the CDR3: TGTGCCAGCAGCCCATACGGGATGGATGAGCAGTTCTTC. Translated: CASSPYGMDEQFF. The whole variable domain, filled in from reference TRBV7-6 and TRBJ2-1, reads GAGVSQSPRYKVTKRGQDVALRCDPISGHVSLYWYRQALGQGPEFLTYFNYEAQQDKSGLPNDRFSAERPEGSISTLTIQRTEQRDSAMYRCASSPYGMDEQFFGPGTRLTVL.

Points on this clonotype: A read error may be the cause here, since a much bigger clone is one base away. The chain carries TRBV11-2 and TRBJ1-6, with 9 bases aligning to TRBD1. Germline V gives CDR1 SGHAT, CDR2 FQNNGV. This CDR3 has 14 residues. The V segment lost 5 bases and the J segment 7 bases; nucleotides outside the gene matches: 3. CDR3 sequence reads: CASSRGTGNSPLHF. The CDR3 DNA reads TGTGCCAGCAGCCGCGGGACAGGGAATTCACCCCTCCACTTT.

This clonotype was counted at least ten times. V usage is TRBV19 and J usage is TRBJ2-2; D is possibly TRBD1 or TRBD2 (5 bases each). Germline V gives CDR1 LNHDA, CDR2 SQIVND (reference sequence). The CDR3 is 18 amino acids. V was shortened by 5 bases and J by 4 bases, with 23 bases between the two germline ends. CDR3 region: CASSPRLRGRAGTGELFF. CDR3 bases: TGTGCCAGTAGTCCCCGTTTAAGGGGCAGGGCGGGCACCGGGGAGCTGTTTTTT.